The 3 T cell receptor beta chains presented below share a single source sample, sequenced in a study of blood T cell repertoires in COVID-19. Sequencing used immunoSEQ multiplex PCR; TCRdb keeps in-frame clones, though not all of them. Of around 220,000 clones listed, 86% are singletons. Sequencing was carried out using peripheral blood. The receptors shown here come from a woman between 45 and 60 years old with acute or convalescent COVID-19.

This sequence joins TRBV27 and TRBJ1-2; D remains ambiguous. Trimming removed 2 bases from V and 4 bases from J, with 11 bases in between. There are 14 residues in the CDR3. In germline, CDR1 is MNHEY, CDR2 SMNVEV (reference sequence). CDR3: CASSLGGWPYGYTF. CDR3 sequence (DNA): TGTGCCAGCAGTTTAGGAGGGTGGCCCTATGGCTACACCTTC.

V is TRBV19 and J is TRBJ2-1, with 7 bases fitting TRBD2. V was clipped by 3 bases and J by 9 bases; unmatched bases: 5. The CDR3 consists of 13 residues. Germline loops: CDR1 LNHDA, CDR2 SQIVND (reference sequence). CDR3 region: CASSIGGSGEQFF. CDR3 in DNA: TGTGCCAGTAGTATCGGCGGGAGCGGTGAGCAGTTCTTC.

The gene calls are TRBV4-3 and TRBJ2-1; 12 nucleotides align to TRBD2. Germline CDR1 LGHNA, CDR2 YSLEER. Trimming cost V 3 bases and J 4 bases; bases outside gene matches: 13. The CDR3 sequence is 19 residues long. CDR3 bases: TGCGCCAGCAGCCATCCCCCCCGCCTAGCGGGGGGGGATTACAATGAGCAGTTCTTC. Translated: CASSHPPRLAGGDYNEQFF.